The next 14 T cell receptor beta chains were all read from a single sample in a study of blood T cell repertoires in COVID-19. The table came from immunoSEQ multiplex PCR; TCRdb's copy has only in-frame clones and leaves some out. The repertoire has about 210,000 clones, 90% to 95% of them found once; the top ten carry approximately 1.2%. The sample was peripheral blood. The receptors here all came from a man aged 30 to 45 with acute or convalescent COVID-19.

The chain carries TRBV5-1 and TRBJ2-1, with a tentative D call TRBD2 (6 bases). In germline, CDR1 is SGHRS, CDR2 YFSETQ. This CDR3 comprises 15 residues. V was clipped by 2 bases and J by 3 bases, with 12 bases between them. The CDR3 region is CASSFGGTRYNEQFF. The CDR3 coding sequence is TGCGCCAGCAGCTTCGGCGGGACTCGCTACAATGAGCAGTTCTTC. The whole variable domain, remainder taken from reference TRBV5-1 and TRBJ2-1, is KAGVTQTPRYLIKTRGQQVTLSCSPISGHRSVSWYQQTPGQGLQFLFEYFSETQRNKGNFPGRFSGRQFSNSRSEMNVSTLELGDSALYLCASSFGGTRYNEQFFGPGTRLTVL.

J is TRBJ2-1 and V is TRBV7-3; 11 nucleotides align to TRBD2. Germline lookup yields CDR1 SGHTA and CDR2 FQGTGA. V lost 5 bases and J lost 9; bases outside the gene matches: 15. CDR3 length: 17 residues. The CDR3 region has the DNA TGTGCCAGCAGCCCCCGGCGACTAGCGGGATCCGAGAGTGAGCAGTTCTTC. This sequence encodes CASSPRRLAGSESEQFF.

The chain joins TRBV5-8 to TRBJ1-5; no clear D gene. Trimming pared 0 bases from V and 4 bases from J, leaving 8 bases between. From germline, CDR1 is SGHTS and CDR2 YDEGEE. The CDR3 runs 14 residues. CDR3 bases: TGTGCCAGCAGCTTGGTCGCGGGGAATCAGCCCCAGCATTTT. It is translated as CASSLVAGNQPQHF.

The rearrangement links TRBV6-5 to TRBJ2-5, with D possibly TRBD1 on 6 matching bases. CDR3 length: 14 residues. The germline gives CDR1 MNHEY, CDR2 SVGAGI. V lost 5 bases, J lost 5 bases, and 15 bases lay in between. For the CDR3, the DNA is TGTGCCAGCAGTCCGTACAGGGCGAGGGAGACCCAGTACTTC. Translation: CASSPYRARETQYF.

CDR3 sequence: CASSSRAGAGGELFF. The CDR3, as DNA: TGTGCCAGCAGCTCCCGAGCGGGGGCGGGCGGGGAGCTGTTTTTT. This rearrangement joins TRBV7-3 to TRBJ2-2, with 8 bases matching TRBD2. The germline V gene has CDR1 SGHTA and CDR2 FQGTGA. This CDR3 contains 15 residues. Unmatched junction bases numbered 8, after V lost 4 bases and J lost 7 bases.

This clone was seen a handful of times. The V and J genes are TRBV7-8 and TRBJ1-6; D is uncertain. V was trimmed by 7 bases and J by 0 bases, leaving 13 bases between them. The germline V gene encodes CDR1 SGHVS and CDR2 FQNEAQ. This CDR3 comprises 16 residues. CDR3 residues: CASKGPAGSYNSPLHF. CDR3 DNA sequence: TGTGCCAGCAAGGGCCCGGCGGGCTCCTATAATTCACCCCTCCACTTT.

V and J are TRBV7-8 and TRBJ2-7; 8 nucleotides align to TRBD2. V lost 1 base, J lost 2 bases, and 13 bases stayed unmatched. In germline, CDR1 is SGHVS, CDR2 FQNEAQ. This CDR3 comprises 18 residues. This chain's CDR3 is CASSLVLAGSYSPYEQYF. The CDR3 bases are TGTGCCAGCAGCTTAGTGTTAGCGGGATCCTATTCTCCCTACGAGCAGTACTTC.

The chain is built from TRBV29-1 and TRBJ1-2, with D possibly being TRBD1 (6 bases). This CDR3 region has 13 residues. The V gene lost 4 bases and the J gene lost 5 bases, with 14 bases spanning the gap. Germline assignment: CDR1 SQVTM and CDR2 ANQGSEA. The CDR3 coding sequence is TGCAGCGTTGCTGGGGGCGCCTCTTATGGCTACACCTTC. Protein: CSVAGGASYGYTF. The full variable domain, with the rest looked up from reference TRBV29-1 and TRBJ1-2, is SAVISQKPSRDICQRGTSLTIQCQVDSQVTMMFWYRQQPGQSLTLIATANQGSEATYESGFVIDKFPISRPNLTFSTLTVSNMSPEDSSIYLCSVAGGASYGYTFGSGTRLTVV.

V and J are TRBV19 and TRBJ1-2, with D unresolved. The V end lost 5 bases, the J end lost 4 bases, and 11 bases lay between the germline ends. The length of the CDR3 is 13 residues. Germline CDR1 and CDR2: LNHDA and SQIVND (reference sequence). CDR3 DNA sequence: TGTGCCAGTAGTCTTGAAGGAGTCTATGGCTACACCTTC. It encodes CASSLEGVYGYTF.

J is TRBJ2-7 and V is TRBV14; tentatively, D is TRBD1 (5 bases). The V end lost 4 bases, the J end lost 0 bases, and 10 bases lay between the germline ends. Germline CDR1 is SGHDN and CDR2 is FVKESK. The CDR3 has 14 amino acids. The CDR3 spells CASSRLQVSYEQYF. CDR3 nucleotides: TGTGCCAGCAGCCGGTTACAGGTCTCCTACGAGCAGTACTTC.

For the CDR3, the DNA is TGTGCCAGTACCCGAACCGGGACTACGACCTACGAGCAGTACTTC. Translated: CASTRTGTTTYEQYF. This sequence joins TRBV19 and TRBJ2-7, with 7 bases fitting TRBD2. CDR1 is LNHDA, CDR2 SQIVND, per germline (reference sequence). This CDR3 spans 15 amino acids. With V trimmed by 7 bases and J by 2 bases, 11 bases remained unmatched.

The rearrangement uses TRBV2 and TRBJ2-7, with a weak D call TRBD2 (7 bases). CDR1 SNHLY and CDR2 FYNNEI come from the germline V gene. V was trimmed by 4 bases and J by 1 base, leaving 20 bases between them. The CDR3 is 17 residues long. Here the CDR3 reads CASSVSPAGALSYEQYF. The CDR3 nucleotides read TGTGCCAGCAGTGTGTCTCCTGCGGGGGCCCTATCCTACGAGCAGTACTTC.

The chain joins TRBV5-4 to TRBJ1-2; D not resolved. CDR1 SGHNT and CDR2 YYREEE come from the germline V gene (reference sequence). The CDR3 totals 11 residues. V dropped 4 bases and J dropped 8 bases, with 9 bases sitting between them. The CDR3 is CASSGLGGYTF. CDR3 nucleotides: TGTGCCAGCAGCGGCCTAGGAGGCTACACCTTC. The variable domain in full, completed from reference TRBV5-4 and TRBJ1-2, reads ETGVTQSPTHLIKTRGQQVTLRCSSQSGHNTVSWYQQALGQGPQFIFQYYREEENGRGNFPPRFSGLQFPNYSSELNVNALELDDSALYLCASSGLGGYTFGSGTRLTVV.

V usage is TRBV6-1 and J usage is TRBJ2-3; D perhaps matches TRBD1 (6 bases). V was trimmed by 2 bases and J by 3 bases, leaving 15 bases between them. This CDR3 comprises 16 residues. Germline V gene lookup returns CDR1 MNHNS and CDR2 SASEGT. The CDR3 sequence: CASSENADSLTDTQYF. CDR3 bases: TGTGCCAGCAGTGAAAATGCGGACAGTCTGACAGATACGCAGTATTTT.